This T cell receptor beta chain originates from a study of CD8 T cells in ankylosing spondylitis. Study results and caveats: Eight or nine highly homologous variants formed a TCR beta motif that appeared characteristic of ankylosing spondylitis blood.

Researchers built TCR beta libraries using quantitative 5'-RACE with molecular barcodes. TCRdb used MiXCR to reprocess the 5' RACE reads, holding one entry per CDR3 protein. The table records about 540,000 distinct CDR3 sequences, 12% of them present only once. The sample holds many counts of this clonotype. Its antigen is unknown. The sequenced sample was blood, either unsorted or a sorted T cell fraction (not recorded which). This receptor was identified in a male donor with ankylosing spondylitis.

The CDR3 sequence is CATSDYRGQETQYF. For the CDR3, the DNA is TGTGCCACCAGTGATTATCGCGGACAAGAGACCCAGTACTTC. This chain connects TRBV24-1 to TRBJ2-5; D call uncertain. Trimming cost V 2 bases and J 2 bases, with 8 bases left between them. Germline V lookup: CDR1 KGHDR, CDR2 SFDVKD. This CDR3 is 14 amino acids long.